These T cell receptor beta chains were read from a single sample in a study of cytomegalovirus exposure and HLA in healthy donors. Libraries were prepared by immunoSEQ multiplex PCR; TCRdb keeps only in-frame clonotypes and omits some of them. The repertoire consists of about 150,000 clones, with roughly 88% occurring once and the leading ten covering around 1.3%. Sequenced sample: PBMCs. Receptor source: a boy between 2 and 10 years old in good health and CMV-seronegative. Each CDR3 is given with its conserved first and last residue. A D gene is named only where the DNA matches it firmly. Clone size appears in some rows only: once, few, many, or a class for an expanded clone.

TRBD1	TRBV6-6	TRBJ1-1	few	CASSQSGGAEAFF	TGTGCCAGCAGTCAGTCAGGGGGTGCTGAAGCTTTCTTT
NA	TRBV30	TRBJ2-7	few	CAWSVSFGVGSYEQYF	TGTGCCTGGAGTGTAAGTTTCGGGGTTGGTTCCTACGAGCAGTACTTC
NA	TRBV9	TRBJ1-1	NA	CASSVVVQGTEAFF	TGTGCCAGCAGCGTAGTAGTACAGGGCACTGAAGCTTTCTTT
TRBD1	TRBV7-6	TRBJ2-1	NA	CASSPPGQPTYNEQFF	TGTGCCAGCAGCCCACCGGGACAGCCAACTTACAATGAGCAGTTCTTC
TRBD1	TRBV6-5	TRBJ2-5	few	CASSREDRVQETQYF	TGTGCCAGCAGTAGGGAGGACAGGGTCCAAGAGACCCAGTACTTC
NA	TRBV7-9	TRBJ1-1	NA	CASSLGQFGRFF	TGTGCCAGCAGCTTAGGCCAGTTTGGGAGATTCTTT
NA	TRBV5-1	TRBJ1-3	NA	CASSGETGNTIYF	TGCGCCAGCAGCGGTGAGACTGGAAACACCATATATTTT
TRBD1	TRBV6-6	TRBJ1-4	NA	CASTRTGKPGNEKLFF	TGTGCCAGCACCCGGACAGGCAAACCCGGTAATGAAAAACTGTTTTTT
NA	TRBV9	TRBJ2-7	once	CASSQAGQPAGEQYF	TGTGCCAGCAGCCAGGCGGGCCAGCCGGCGGGGGAGCAGTACTTC
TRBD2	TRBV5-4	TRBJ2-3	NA	CASSSAGGTDTQYF	TGTGCCAGCAGCTCGGCGGGAGGCACAGATACGCAGTATTTT
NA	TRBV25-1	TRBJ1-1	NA	CASEQDPNTEAFF	TGTGCCAGTGAACAGGACCCGAACACTGAAGCTTTCTTT
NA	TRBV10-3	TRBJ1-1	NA	CATEPSGTPGTEAFF	TGTGCCACAGAACCTAGCGGCACCCCCGGGACTGAAGCTTTCTTT
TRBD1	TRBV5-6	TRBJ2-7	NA	CASSLGPGQTLYEQYF	TGTGCCAGCAGCTTGGGTCCGGGACAGACTCTCTACGAGCAGTACTTC
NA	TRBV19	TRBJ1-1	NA	CASSRRTEAFF	TGTGCCAGTAGTAGAAGGACAGAAGCTTTCTTT
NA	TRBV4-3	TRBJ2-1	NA	CASSQEEGADEQFF	TGCGCCAGCAGCCAAGAGGAAGGAGCCGATGAGCAGTTCTTC
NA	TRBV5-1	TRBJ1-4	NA	CASSPQVGGEKLFF	TGCGCCAGCAGCCCCCAGGTGGGGGGGGAAAAACTGTTTTTT